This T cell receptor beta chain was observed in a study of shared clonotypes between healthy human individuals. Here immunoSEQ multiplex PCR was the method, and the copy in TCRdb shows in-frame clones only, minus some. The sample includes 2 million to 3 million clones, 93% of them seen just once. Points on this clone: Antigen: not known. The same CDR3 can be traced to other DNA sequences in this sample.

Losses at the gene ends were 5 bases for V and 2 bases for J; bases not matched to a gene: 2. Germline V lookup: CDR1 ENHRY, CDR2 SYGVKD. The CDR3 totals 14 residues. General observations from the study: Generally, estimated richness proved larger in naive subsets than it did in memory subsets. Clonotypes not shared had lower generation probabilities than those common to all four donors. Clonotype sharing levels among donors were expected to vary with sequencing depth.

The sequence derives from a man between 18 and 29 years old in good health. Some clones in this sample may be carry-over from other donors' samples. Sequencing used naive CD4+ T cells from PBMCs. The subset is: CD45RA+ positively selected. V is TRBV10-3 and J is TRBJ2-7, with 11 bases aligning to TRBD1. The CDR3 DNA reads TGTGCCATCAGTTCGGGACAGGGGGCCTACGAGCAGTACTTC. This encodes CAISSGQGAYEQYF.